The present T cell receptor (beta chain) was sequenced within a study of T cell repertoires in cytomegalovirus infection. Broader study findings: Dominant in the ex vivo response were TCR beta clonotypes restricted by HLA-C and specific for CMV.

This CDR3 has 18 amino acids. CDR1 is ENHRY, CDR2 SYGVKD, per germline. V lost 2 bases, J lost 0 bases, and 9 bases stayed unmatched. In the case of this clonotype: Antigen specificity is unknown.

TCRdb reprocessed the reads with MiXCR, giving one entry per CDR3 protein. The data show 550,000 to 850,000 distinct CDR3 sequences, around 35% seen once. The receptor comes from a human donor in good health (CMV status not recorded). Some clones in this sample may be carry-over from other donors' samples. The specimen comprised cultured PBMCs, sampled from culture after CMV antigen stimulation. This chain joins TRBV10-3 and TRBJ2-3, with 9 bases aligning to TRBD2. This CDR3 is CAISEASGKLGSTDTQYF. CDR3 DNA: TGTGCCATCAGTGAGGCTAGCGGGAAACTCGGTAGCACAGATACGCAGTATTTT.